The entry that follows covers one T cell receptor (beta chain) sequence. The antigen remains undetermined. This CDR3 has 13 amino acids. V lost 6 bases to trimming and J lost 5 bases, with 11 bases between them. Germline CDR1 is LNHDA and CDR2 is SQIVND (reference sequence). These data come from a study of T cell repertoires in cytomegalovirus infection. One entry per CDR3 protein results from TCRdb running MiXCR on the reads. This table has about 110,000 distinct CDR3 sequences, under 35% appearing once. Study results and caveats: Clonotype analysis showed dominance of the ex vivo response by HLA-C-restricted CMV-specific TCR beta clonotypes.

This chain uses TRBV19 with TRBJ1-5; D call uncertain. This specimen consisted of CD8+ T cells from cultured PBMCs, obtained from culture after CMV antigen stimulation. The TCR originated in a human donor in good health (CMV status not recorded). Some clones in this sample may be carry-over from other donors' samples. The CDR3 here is CASSLYRDQPQHF. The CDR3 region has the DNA TGTGCCAGTAGCTTATATAGGGATCAGCCCCAGCATTTT.